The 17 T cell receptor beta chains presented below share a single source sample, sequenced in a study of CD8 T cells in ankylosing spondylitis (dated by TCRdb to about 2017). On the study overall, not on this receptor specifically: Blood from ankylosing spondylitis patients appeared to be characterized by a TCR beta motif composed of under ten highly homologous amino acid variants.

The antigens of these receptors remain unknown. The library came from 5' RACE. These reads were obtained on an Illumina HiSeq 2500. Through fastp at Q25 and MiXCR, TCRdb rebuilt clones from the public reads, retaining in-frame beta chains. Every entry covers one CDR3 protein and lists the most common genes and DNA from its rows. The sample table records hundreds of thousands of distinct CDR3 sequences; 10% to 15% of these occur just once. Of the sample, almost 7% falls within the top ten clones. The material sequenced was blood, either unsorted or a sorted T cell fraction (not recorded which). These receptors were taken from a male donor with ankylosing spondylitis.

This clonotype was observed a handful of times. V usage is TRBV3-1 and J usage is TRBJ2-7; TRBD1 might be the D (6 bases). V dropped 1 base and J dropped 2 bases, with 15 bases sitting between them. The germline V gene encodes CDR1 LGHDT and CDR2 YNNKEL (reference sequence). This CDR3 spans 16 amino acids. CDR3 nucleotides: TGTGCCAGCAGCCAAGTTCCTTCAGGGGTTACCTACGAGCAGTACTTC. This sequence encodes CASSQVPSGVTYEQYF.

The CDR3 here is CATSRDLNYEQYV. For the CDR3, the DNA is TGTGCCACCAGCAGAGATTTGAACTACGAGCAGTACGTC. The gene calls are TRBV15 and TRBJ2-7, with D unclear. The ends were cut back, 0 bases at V and 3 bases at J, with 6 bases in the middle. Germline lookup yields CDR1 LNHNV and CDR2 YYDKDF (reference sequence). The CDR3 spans 13 residues.

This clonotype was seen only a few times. This chain's CDR3 is CASSADTGGLTDTQYF. For the CDR3, the DNA is TGTGCCAGCAGTGCGGACACCGGAGGGTTAACAGATACGCAGTATTTT. The V gene is TRBV25-1, the J gene TRBJ2-3; D perhaps matches TRBD2 (6 bases). This CDR3 comprises 16 residues. V dropped 4 bases and J dropped 3 bases, with 17 bases sitting between them. Germline V gene lookup returns CDR1 MGHDK and CDR2 SYGVNS.

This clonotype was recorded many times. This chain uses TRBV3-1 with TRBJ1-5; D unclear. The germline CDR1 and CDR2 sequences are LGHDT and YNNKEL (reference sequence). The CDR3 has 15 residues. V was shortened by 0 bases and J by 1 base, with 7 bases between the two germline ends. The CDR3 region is CASSQDWGSNQPQHF. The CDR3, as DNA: TGTGCCAGCAGCCAAGATTGGGGAAGCAATCAGCCCCAGCATTTT. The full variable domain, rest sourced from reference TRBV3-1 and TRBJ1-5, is DTAVSQTPKYLVTQMGNDKSIKCEQNLGHDTMYWYKQDSKKFLKIMFSYNNKELIINETVPNRFSPKSPDKAHLNLHINSLELGDSAVYFCASSQDWGSNQPQHFGDGTRLSIL.

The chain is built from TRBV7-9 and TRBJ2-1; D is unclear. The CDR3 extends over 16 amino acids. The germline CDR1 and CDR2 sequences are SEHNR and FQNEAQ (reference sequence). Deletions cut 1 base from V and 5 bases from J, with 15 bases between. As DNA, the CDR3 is TGTGCCAGCAGCTTAGTGGTTTTGGAACAGAACAATGAGCAGTTCTTC. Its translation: CASSLVVLEQNNEQFF.

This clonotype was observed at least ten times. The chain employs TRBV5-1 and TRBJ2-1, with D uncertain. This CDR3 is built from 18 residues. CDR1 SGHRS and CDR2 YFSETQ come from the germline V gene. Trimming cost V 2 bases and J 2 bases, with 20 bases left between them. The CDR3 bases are TGCGCCAGCAGCTTAAGAAAGCGCCCCCAGGCCCCCTACAATGAGCAGTTCTTC. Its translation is CASSLRKRPQAPYNEQFF. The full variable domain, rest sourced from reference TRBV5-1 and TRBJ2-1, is KAGVTQTPRYLIKTRGQQVTLSCSPISGHRSVSWYQQTPGQGLQFLFEYFSETQRNKGNFPGRFSGRQFSNSRSEMNVSTLELGDSALYLCASSLRKRPQAPYNEQFFGPGTRLTVL.

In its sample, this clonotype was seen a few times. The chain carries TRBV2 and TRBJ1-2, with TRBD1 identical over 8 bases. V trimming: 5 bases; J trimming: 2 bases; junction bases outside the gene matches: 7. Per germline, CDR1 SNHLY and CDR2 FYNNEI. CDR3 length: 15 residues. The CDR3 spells CASSPSRQGNYGYTF. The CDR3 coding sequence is TGTGCCAGCAGTCCATCCCGACAGGGGAACTATGGCTACACCTTC.

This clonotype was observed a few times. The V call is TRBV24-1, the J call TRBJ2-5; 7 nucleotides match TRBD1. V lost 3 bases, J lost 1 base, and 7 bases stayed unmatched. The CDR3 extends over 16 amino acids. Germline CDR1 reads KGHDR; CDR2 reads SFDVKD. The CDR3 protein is CATSDQTGYSQETQYF. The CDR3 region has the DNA TGTGCCACCAGTGATCAGACAGGGTATTCCCAAGAGACCCAGTACTTC.

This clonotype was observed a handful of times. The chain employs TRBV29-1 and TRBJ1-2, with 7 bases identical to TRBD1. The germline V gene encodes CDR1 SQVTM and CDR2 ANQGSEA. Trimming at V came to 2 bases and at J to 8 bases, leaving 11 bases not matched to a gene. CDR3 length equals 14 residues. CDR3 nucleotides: TGCAGCGTTGAATTGAGAGGGGGCACTGGGGGCTACACCTTC. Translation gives CSVELRGGTGGYTF.

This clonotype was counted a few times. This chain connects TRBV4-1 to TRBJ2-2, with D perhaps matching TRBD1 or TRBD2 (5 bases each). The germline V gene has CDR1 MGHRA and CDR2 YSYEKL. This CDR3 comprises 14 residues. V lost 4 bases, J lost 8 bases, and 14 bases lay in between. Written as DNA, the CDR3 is TGCGCCAGCAGCCCCCGGGACCGCGGTGGGGAGCTGTTTTTT. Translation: CASSPRDRGGELFF.

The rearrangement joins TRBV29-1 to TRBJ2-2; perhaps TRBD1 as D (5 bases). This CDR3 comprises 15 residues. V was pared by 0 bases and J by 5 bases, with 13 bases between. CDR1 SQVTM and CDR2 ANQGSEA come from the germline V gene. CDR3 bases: TGCAGCGTTGAAGAAGGGGCAGGGAAGACCGGGGAGCTGTTTTTT. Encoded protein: CSVEEGAGKTGELFF.

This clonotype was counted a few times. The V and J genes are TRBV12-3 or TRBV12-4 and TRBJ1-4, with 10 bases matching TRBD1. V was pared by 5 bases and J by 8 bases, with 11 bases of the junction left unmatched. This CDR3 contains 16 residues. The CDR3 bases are TGTGCCAGCAGTCCCGGGACAGGGGCCTTGGAGGAAAAACTGTTTTTT. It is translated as CASSPGTGALEEKLFF.

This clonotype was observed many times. The DNA for the CDR3 is TGTGCCAGCAGTCCCAGGTCCACTGAAGCTTTCTTT. Protein: CASSPRSTEAFF. The J gene is TRBJ1-1, the V gene TRBV12-3 or TRBV12-4; no clear D gene. The CDR3 loop spans 12 amino acids. Trimming took 5 bases from V and 4 from J, leaving 8 bases between them.

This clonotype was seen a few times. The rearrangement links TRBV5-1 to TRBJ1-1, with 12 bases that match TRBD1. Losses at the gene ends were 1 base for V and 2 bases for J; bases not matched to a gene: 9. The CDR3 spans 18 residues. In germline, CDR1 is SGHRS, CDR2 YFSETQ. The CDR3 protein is CASSLTFPGQGANTEAFF. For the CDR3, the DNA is TGCGCCAGCAGCTTGACCTTTCCGGGACAGGGGGCAAACACTGAAGCTTTCTTT. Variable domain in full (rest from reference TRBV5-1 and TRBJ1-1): KAGVTQTPRYLIKTRGQQVTLSCSPISGHRSVSWYQQTPGQGLQFLFEYFSETQRNKGNFPGRFSGRQFSNSRSEMNVSTLELGDSALYLCASSLTFPGQGANTEAFFGQGTRLTVV.

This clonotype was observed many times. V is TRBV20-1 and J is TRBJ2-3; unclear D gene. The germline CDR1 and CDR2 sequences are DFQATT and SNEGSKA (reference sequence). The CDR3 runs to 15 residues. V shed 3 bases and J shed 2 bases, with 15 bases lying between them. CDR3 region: CSARASGGLTDTQYF. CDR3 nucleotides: TGCAGTGCTAGGGCCTCGGGCGGCCTCACAGATACGCAGTATTTT.

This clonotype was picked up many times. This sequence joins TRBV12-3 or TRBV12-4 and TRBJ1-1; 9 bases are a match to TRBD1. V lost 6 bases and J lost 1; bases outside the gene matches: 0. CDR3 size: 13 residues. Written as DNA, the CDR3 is TGTGCCAGCAGGGGACAGGGGAACACTGAAGCTTTCTTT. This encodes CASRGQGNTEAFF.

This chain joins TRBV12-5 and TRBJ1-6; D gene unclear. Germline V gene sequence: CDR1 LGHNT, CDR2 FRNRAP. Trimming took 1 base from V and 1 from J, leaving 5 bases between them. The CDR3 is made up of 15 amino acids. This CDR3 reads CASGLGSSYNSPLHF. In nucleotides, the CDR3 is TGTGCTAGTGGTTTGGGGAGTTCCTATAATTCACCCCTCCACTTT.